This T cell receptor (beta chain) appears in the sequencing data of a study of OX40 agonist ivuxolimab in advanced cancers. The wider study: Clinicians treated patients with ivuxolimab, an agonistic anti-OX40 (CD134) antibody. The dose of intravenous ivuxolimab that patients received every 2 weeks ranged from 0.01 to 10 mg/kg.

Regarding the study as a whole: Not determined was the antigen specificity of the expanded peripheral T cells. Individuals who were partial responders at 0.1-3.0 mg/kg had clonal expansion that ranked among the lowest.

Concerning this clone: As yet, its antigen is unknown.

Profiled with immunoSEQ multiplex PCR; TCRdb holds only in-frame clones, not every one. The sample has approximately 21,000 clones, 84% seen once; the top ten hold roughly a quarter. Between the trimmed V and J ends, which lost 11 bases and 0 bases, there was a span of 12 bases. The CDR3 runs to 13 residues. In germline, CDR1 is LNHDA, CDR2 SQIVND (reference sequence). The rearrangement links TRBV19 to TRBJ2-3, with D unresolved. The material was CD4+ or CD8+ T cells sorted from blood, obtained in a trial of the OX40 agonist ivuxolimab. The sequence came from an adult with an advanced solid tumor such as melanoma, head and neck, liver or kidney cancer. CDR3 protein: CASARASTDTQYF. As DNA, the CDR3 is TGTGCCTCGGCTCGAGCTAGCACAGATACGCAGTATTTT.